This T cell receptor beta chain was found in a study of beta chain features in type 1 diabetes. This CDR3 region has 14 residues. J lost 7 bases, V lost 8 bases, and 8 bases had no gene match. CDR1 is MGHRA and CDR2 is YSYEKL in the germline V gene. Concerning this clone: Its antigen is unidentified.

Regarding the study as a whole: Among all four CD4+ subsets, Type 1 diabetes patients had TCRB CDR3s that were moderately but significantly shorter.

Reverse transcribing all isolated RNA meant expressed TCRB transcripts were sequenced. Repertoires were generated with immunoSEQ multiplex PCR, while TCRdb's copy carries only in-frame clones and drops some. The data contain about 160,000 clones, 6.5% to 10% of them singletons. The source of this sequence is a woman under 30 with type 1 diabetes. V usage is TRBV4-1 and J usage is TRBJ2-1; 10 bases map to TRBD2. The source material was central memory CD4+ T cells from blood. CDR3 amino acids: CASGERTSGNEQFF. Written as DNA, the CDR3 is TGCGCCAGCGGGGAGCGGACTAGCGGTAATGAGCAGTTCTTC.